This is a list of T cell receptor beta chains from one sample in a study of cytomegalovirus exposure and HLA in healthy donors. TCRdb's table, derived via immunoSEQ multiplex PCR, lists solely in-frame clones and lacks some. In the table there are some 130,000 clones, roughly 80% of which are singletons. Sequencing was performed on PBMCs. These receptors originate from a female donor in good health and CMV-seronegative. Each CDR3 is given with its conserved first and last residue. A D gene is named only where the DNA matches it firmly. Not all rows give a size; the values are once, few, many and, for expanded clones, a class.

V,J,length,D,size,CDR3,DNA
TRBV4-1,TRBJ2-5,15,TRBD2,once,CASSQEGTRDETQYF,TGCGCCAGCAGCCAAGAGGGGACTAGAGACGAGACCCAGTACTTC
TRBV11-3,TRBJ2-7,11,.,.,CASSYTYEQYF,TGTGCCAGCAGTTACACCTACGAGCAGTACTTC
TRBV12-2,TRBJ2-7,16,.,.,CASRLAQREGLWEQYF,TGTGCAAGTCGCTTAGCTCAGCGGGAGGGCCTATGGGAGCAGTACTTC
TRBV7-9,TRBJ1-3,16,.,.,CASSLDGGPGGNTIYF,TGTGCCAGCAGCTTAGATGGGGGCCCAGGAGGAAACACCATATATTTT
TRBV30,TRBJ2-1,13,TRBD1,.,CAWIGTGMYEQFF,TGTGCCTGGATTGGGACAGGAATGTATGAGCAGTTCTTC
TRBV30,TRBJ2-7,11,.,.,CALDSTYEQYF,TGTGCGCTAGACAGTACCTACGAGCAGTACTTC
TRBV10-3,TRBJ1-2,12,.,few,CAISDSPYGYTF,TGTGCCATCAGTGACAGTCCCTATGGCTACACCTTC
TRBV5-1,TRBJ2-1,19,TRBD2,.,CASSARLAGGSSSYNEQFF,TGCGCCAGCAGCGCCCGACTAGCGGGGGGGAGTAGCTCCTACAATGAGCAGTTCTTC
TRBV30,TRBJ1-2,14,.,.,CAWIKVRGPFGYTF,TGTGCCTGGATAAAAGTCAGGGGCCCATTCGGCTACACCTTC
TRBV12-5,TRBJ2-1,14,.,.,CASGGSSPYNEQFF,TGTGCTAGTGGCGGGAGTAGTCCCTACAATGAGCAGTTCTTC
TRBV28,TRBJ2-7,12,TRBD1,.,CASMDRVHEQYF,TGTGCCAGCATGGACAGGGTCCACGAGCAGTACTTC
TRBV6-5,TRBJ2-7,15,TRBD2,.,CASSYSLAGSYEQYF,TGTGCCAGCAGTTACTCACTAGCGGGAAGCTACGAGCAGTACTTC
TRBV15,TRBJ2-7,15,.,.,CATSRDTGSLYEQYF,TGTGCCACCAGCAGAGATACAGGTTCCCTCTACGAGCAGTACTTC
TRBV11-2,TRBJ1-2,15,TRBD1,.,CASSGNRGPSYGYTF,TGTGCCAGCAGCGGGAACAGGGGGCCGAGCTATGGCTACACCTTC
TRBV28,TRBJ2-7,9,TRBD2,few,CAPGGGQYF,TGTGCCCCTGGCGGGGGGCAGTACTTC
TRBV5-1,TRBJ1-1,14,.,.,CASSLVRGHTEAFF,TGCGCCAGCAGCTTGGTGCGGGGCCACACTGAAGCTTTCTTT
TRBV9,TRBJ2-7,12,.,.,CASSVDENEQYF,TGTGCCAGCAGCGTAGATGAGAACGAGCAGTACTTC
TRBV5-4,TRBJ2-5,13,.,few,CASSRRGIGTQYF,TGTGCCAGCAGCCGGCGGGGAATAGGGACCCAGTACTTC
TRBV7-2,TRBJ2-3,15,.,.,CASSPRQARTDTQYF,TGTGCCAGCAGCCCACGACAGGCTCGTACAGATACGCAGTATTTT
TRBV29-1,TRBJ2-1,15,.,.,CSVEDPRGSYNEQFF,TGCAGCGTTGAAGATCCGCGGGGCTCTTACAATGAGCAGTTCTTC
TRBV12-5,TRBJ1-2,13,TRBD1,.,CASGFRDRSGYTF,TGTGCTAGTGGTTTCCGGGACAGGAGTGGCTACACCTTC
TRBV15,TRBJ2-1,14,TRBD1,.,CATSGNRGVTEQFF,TGTGCCACCAGCGGGAACAGGGGGGTTACTGAGCAGTTCTTC
TRBV19,TRBJ2-7,15,TRBD2,.,CASRRTSAQSYEQYF,TGTGCCAGTAGGCGGACTAGCGCCCAATCCTACGAGCAGTACTTC
TRBV2,TRBJ1-2,14,TRBD1,.,CASSEGTGGYGYTF,TGTGCCAGCAGTGAAGGTACAGGGGGATATGGCTACACCTTC
TRBV18,TRBJ2-1,16,.,.,CASSPPKRAFYNEQFF,TGTGCCAGCTCACCGCCCAAGCGGGCCTTTTACAATGAGCAGTTCTTC
TRBV7-9,TRBJ2-3,17,TRBD2,.,CASSLTRLAASTDTQYF,TGTGCCAGCAGCCTAACCCGACTAGCGGCTAGCACAGATACGCAGTATTTT
TRBV29-1,TRBJ2-1,20,TRBD2,.,CSVDPYGLAGGMSSYNEQFF,TGCAGCGTTGACCCGTATGGACTAGCGGGAGGGATGAGCTCCTACAATGAGCAGTTCTTC
TRBV5-8,TRBJ2-7,14,TRBD1,.,CASSSGQDLYEQYF,TGTGCCAGCAGCTCGGGACAGGACCTCTACGAGCAGTACTTC
TRBV11-3,TRBJ2-5,13,TRBD2,.,CASSSGLQETQYF,TGTGCCAGCAGCTCGGGACTACAAGAGACCCAGTACTTC